These 27 T cell receptor beta chains share one sample of origin, sequenced in a study of vaccination and CD4 T cells after COVID-19. These receptors have no identified antigens. The assay that was used to sequence DNA from cultured CD4+ T cells was the Oncomine TCR Beta short-read assay. TCRdb independently ran MiXCR on the PCR reads; one entry per CDR3 protein. The sample has some 7,600 distinct CDR3 sequences, roughly two fifths seen once. Stated treatment: roughly ten-day PBMC culture with coronavirus spike peptide pools or control peptides (ViraFEST assay). Samples of CD4+ T cells were obtained from the unexposed donor before the COVID-19 pandemic (2011-2018). Sequenced sample: CD4+ T cells from blood, cultured in vitro. Receptors were obtained from a human donor in good health.

The sample holds a few counts of this clonotype. CDR3 nucleotide sequence: TGTGCCAGCAGTTACTCTGGGGGCTCCTACGAGCAGTACTTC. This sequence encodes CASSYSGGSYEQYF. The chain recombines TRBV6-5 with TRBJ2-7, with D possibly being TRBD1 or TRBD2 (5 bases each). The CDR3 covers 14 residues. Trimming shortened V by 0 bases and J by 0 bases, and 6 bases separated the two germline ends. Germline values: CDR1 MNHEY, CDR2 SVGAGI.

The chain carries TRBV12-3 or TRBV12-4 and TRBJ1-2; D remains unclear. CDR3 length: 13 residues. Between the trimmed V and J ends, which lost 1 base and 7 bases, there was a span of 10 bases. CDR3 residues: CASSLDTALGYTF. The CDR3, as DNA: TGTGCCAGCAGTTTAGATACAGCCCTTGGCTACACCTTC.

The chain couples TRBV10-1 to TRBJ1-2; D is unclear. CDR3 length: 14 amino acids. Germline CDR1 is WNHNN and CDR2 is SYGVQD (reference sequence). V was pared by 0 bases and J by 4 bases, with 9 bases between. CDR3: CASSESSSPYGYTF. The CDR3 coding sequence is TGCGCCAGCAGTGAGTCGAGTAGTCCCTATGGCTACACCTTC.

The chain carries TRBV7-9 and TRBJ2-7; D unresolved. This CDR3 spans 13 amino acids. Germline lookup yields CDR1 SEHNR and CDR2 FQNEAQ (reference sequence). Between the trimmed V and J ends, which lost 3 bases and 0 bases, there was a span of 6 bases. CDR3: CASSFNPSYEQYF. The DNA of the CDR3 is TGTGCCAGCAGCTTTAATCCCTCCTACGAGCAGTACTTC. Full variable domain (remainder filled in from reference TRBV7-9 and TRBJ2-7): DTGVSQNPRHKITKRGQNVTFRCDPISEHNRLYWYRQTLGQGPEFLTYFQNEAQLEKSRLLSDRFSAERPKGSFSTLEIQRTEQGDSAMYLCASSFNPSYEQYFGPGTRLTVT.

The J gene is TRBJ1-1, the V gene TRBV6-1; D gene unclear. CDR1 and CDR2 (germline): MNHNS, SASEGT. The CDR3 has 14 amino acids. V was pared by 7 bases and J by 8 bases, with 20 bases between. CDR3 in DNA: TGTGCCAGCACCTCAACGGGCAGAGGCCGGGAAGCTTTCTTT. It is translated as CASTSTGRGREAFF.

This sequence joins TRBV20-1 and TRBJ2-3; D is uncertain. With 5 bases removed from V and 2 bases from J, the gap between germline ends came to 17 bases. The CDR3 totals 15 residues. Looked up from germline, CDR1 is DFQATT and CDR2 is SNEGSKA (reference sequence). The CDR3: CSALTTPGYTDTQYF. Written as DNA, the CDR3 is TGCAGTGCTCTTACGACACCCGGATACACAGATACGCAGTATTTT.

The table lists this clonotype with a few counts. V gene TRBV7-9 combines with J gene TRBJ1-1, with D perhaps TRBD1 (6 bases). V dropped 5 bases and J dropped 4 bases, with 14 bases sitting between them. This CDR3 comprises 14 residues. In germline, CDR1 is SEHNR, CDR2 FQNEAQ (reference sequence). This CDR3 reads CASSLQGPRTEAFF. CDR3 nucleotides: TGTGCCAGCAGCCTACAGGGACCCCGCACTGAAGCTTTCTTT.

The V call is TRBV21-1, the J call TRBJ1-1. TRBV21-1 represents a pseudogene. The CDR3 consists of 12 residues. CDR3: CASSYRNTEAFF. The CDR3 region has the DNA TGTGCCAGCAGCTACAGGAACACTGAAGCTTTCTTT.

This chain joins TRBV14 and TRBJ2-3, with 7 nucleotides matching TRBD1. Germline loops: CDR1 SGHDN, CDR2 FVKESK. The V gene end was trimmed by 0 bases and the J gene end by 0 bases; junction bases not matched to a gene: 3. This CDR3 has 16 amino acids. The CDR3 here is CASSQETGSSTDTQYF. The CDR3 DNA sequence: TGTGCCAGCAGCCAAGAGACAGGGTCGAGCACAGATACGCAGTATTTT.

This sequence joins TRBV12-5 and TRBJ1-2, with D possibly being TRBD1 (6 bases). CDR3 length equals 13 residues. The germline V gene has CDR1 LGHNT and CDR2 FRNRAP. Trimming left V 6 bases short and J 4 bases short, with 12 bases between. The CDR3 loop reads CASGPGQSYGYTF. CDR3 coding DNA: TGTGCTAGTGGCCCAGGACAGAGCTATGGCTACACCTTC. The full variable domain, completed using reference TRBV12-5 and TRBJ1-2, is DARVTQTPRHKVTEMGQEVTMRCQPILGHNTVFWYRQTMMQGLELLAYFRNRAPLDDSGMPKDRFSAEMPDATLATLKIQPSEPRDSAVYFCASGPGQSYGYTFGSGTRLTVV.

The chain joins TRBV6-1 to TRBJ1-2, with 9 bases that match TRBD1. The CDR3 length is 14 residues. From germline, CDR1 is MNHNS and CDR2 SASEGT. V was pared by 3 bases and J by 11 bases, with 10 bases of the junction left unmatched. CDR3 coding DNA: TGTGCCAGCAGTGATCAGGGACAGGGCCTCAGGTACACCTTC. Protein sequence: CASSDQGQGLRYTF.

The chain joins TRBV15 to TRBJ1-3, with D perhaps TRBD1 (5 bases). Trimming shortened V by 0 bases and J by 4 bases, and 16 bases separated the two germline ends. This CDR3 is built from 17 residues. Germline V gives CDR1 LNHNV, CDR2 YYDKDF (reference sequence). DNA of the CDR3: TGTGCCACCAGCAGAGATCGAGGCCGGGGGTACGGAAACACCATATATTTT. It specifies CATSRDRGRGYGNTIYF. Looking up the rest from reference TRBV15 and TRBJ1-3 gives the full variable domain: DAMVIQNPRYQVTQFGKPVTLSCSQTLNHNVMYWYQQKSSQAPKLLFHYYDKDFNNEADTPDNFQSRRPNTSFCFLDIRSPGLGDTAMYLCATSRDRGRGYGNTIYFGEGSWLTVV.

CDR3 region: CASSISTSGVTDTQYF. The CDR3 DNA reads TGTGCCAGTAGTATTTCGACTAGCGGGGTCACAGATACGCAGTATTTT. The chain couples TRBV19 to TRBJ2-3; 11 nucleotides align to TRBD2. Germline loops: CDR1 LNHDA, CDR2 SQIVND (reference sequence). J lost 2 bases, V lost 3 bases, and 4 bases had no gene match. The CDR3 totals 16 residues. The full variable domain, rest sourced from reference TRBV19 and TRBJ2-3, is DGGITQSPKYLFRKEGQNVTLSCEQNLNHDAMYWYRQDPGQGLRLIYYSQIVNDFQKGDIAEGYSVSREKKESFPLTVTSAQKNPTAFYLCASSISTSGVTDTQYFGPGTRLTVL.

The sample holds one count of this clonotype. This chain links TRBV27 with TRBJ1-1; D may be TRBD1 (6 bases). V dropped 1 base and J dropped 5 bases, with 8 bases sitting between them. Germline assignment: CDR1 MNHEY and CDR2 SMNVEV (reference sequence). CDR3 length equals 13 residues. CDR3 DNA sequence: TGTGCCAGCAGTTTATTAGGGGGGACTGAAGCTTTCTTT. Protein product: CASSLLGGTEAFF.

The chain uses TRBV20-1 and TRBJ1-3; no clear D gene. Looked up from germline, CDR1 is DFQATT and CDR2 is SNEGSKA (reference sequence). The V end was cut by 2 bases, the J end by 0 bases, with 5 bases between. The length of the CDR3 is 13 residues. The DNA of the CDR3 is TGCAGTGCTAGACGGACCTCTGGAAACACCATATATTTT. Translated: CSARRTSGNTIYF.

The CDR3 DNA sequence: TGTGCCAGCAGTCGGACAGGGAATCAGCCCCAGCATTTT. It codes for CASSRTGNQPQHF. V is TRBV6-2 or TRBV6-3 and J is TRBJ1-5; TRBD1 aligns across 8 bases. Trimming removed 5 bases from V and 4 bases from J; junction bases left unmatched: 1. The CDR3 sequence is 13 residues long. The germline V gene has CDR1 MNHEY and CDR2 SVGEGT.

The chain links TRBV19 to TRBJ1-2, with TRBD1 matching 8 bases. Germline CDR1 and CDR2: LNHDA and SQIVND (reference sequence). The CDR3 length is 15 residues. V lost 3 bases to trimming and J lost 6 bases; unmatched junction nucleotides: 9. The CDR3 DNA is TGTGCCAGTAGTATTCGACAGGGGCTGATAAATGGCTACACCTTC. It specifies CASSIRQGLINGYTF.

The chain uses TRBV2 and TRBJ2-1; D remains unclear. CDR1 SNHLY and CDR2 FYNNEI come from the germline V gene. The germline V and J ends were trimmed by 2 bases and 13 bases, with 9 bases remaining between them. This CDR3 spans 11 amino acids. CDR3 in amino acids: CASSELYNQFF. The CDR3 DNA is TGTGCCAGCAGTGAACTATACAATCAGTTCTTC. The whole variable domain, filled in from reference TRBV2 and TRBJ2-1, reads EPEVTQTPSHQVTQMGQEVILRCVPISNHLYFYWYRQILGQKVEFLVSFYNNEISEKSEIFDDQFSVERPDGSNFTLKIRSTKLEDSAMYFCASSELYNQFFGPGTRLTVL.

The chain has TRBV9 and TRBJ1-6; tentative D call: TRBD1 (5 bases). The ends were cut back, 2 bases at V and 5 bases at J, with 11 bases in the middle. The CDR3 totals 15 residues. Germline loops: CDR1 SGDLS, CDR2 YYNGEE. The CDR3 is CASSVGTVNNSPLHF. CDR3 nucleotides: TGTGCCAGCAGCGTTGGGACGGTGAATAATTCACCCCTCCACTTT.

This sequence joins TRBV6-5 and TRBJ1-5; the D gene is possibly TRBD1 (6 bases). Looked up from germline, CDR1 is MNHEY and CDR2 is SVGAGI. V lost 4 bases, J lost 2 bases, and 9 bases lay in between. This CDR3 comprises 14 residues. The CDR3 coding sequence is TGTGCCAGCAGTTCAGGGGACGGCAATCAGCCCCAGCATTTT. Translated, it gives CASSSGDGNQPQHF.

The rearrangement links TRBV6-5 to TRBJ2-7; 7 bases are shared with TRBD2. This CDR3 is built from 16 residues. The germline V gene has CDR1 MNHEY and CDR2 SVGAGI. J gave up 6 bases and V 2 bases, and 13 bases lay outside the gene matches. The CDR3 region has the DNA TGTGCCAGCAGTTACACGGGGGGACTTGGGACGGGCGAGCAGTACTTC. The encoded protein is CASSYTGGLGTGEQYF.

The sample holds a few counts of this clonotype. The chain carries TRBV19 and TRBJ1-6, with D possibly TRBD1 on 6 matching bases. Trimming shortened V by 5 bases and J by 7 bases, and 12 bases separated the two germline ends. CDR3 length equals 14 residues. CDR1 is LNHDA and CDR2 is SQIVND in the germline V gene (reference sequence). The CDR3 region is CASSVRGLNSPLHF. The CDR3 DNA is TGTGCCAGTAGTGTCAGGGGCCTAAATTCACCCCTCCACTTT.

This clonotype is categorized as hyperexpanded. The chain has TRBV7-9 and TRBJ2-7, with D perhaps TRBD1 (5 bases). V was clipped by 1 base and J by 6 bases, with 7 bases between them. CDR1 and CDR2 from the germline V gene are SEHNR and FQNEAQ (reference sequence). CDR3 length: 12 amino acids. CDR3 coding DNA: TGTGCCAGCAGCTTAGAGCAGGGCGAGCAGTACTTC. It specifies CASSLEQGEQYF.

To note about this clonotype: Germline is not matched at one junction end, which may reflect a read error. The chain couples TRBV19 to TRBJ1-5; D unclear. The germline CDR1 and CDR2 sequences are LNHDA and SQIVND (reference sequence). The CDR3 is made up of 15 amino acids. The CDR3 nucleotides read TGTACCAGTAGCTCTAAGAATCTCCTGAATCAGCCCCAGCATTTT. Translation gives CTSSSKNLLNQPQHF. The full variable domain, in which reference TRBV19 and TRBJ1-5 provide the parts outside the CDR3, is DGGITQSPKYLFRKEGQNVTLSCEQNLNHDAMYWYRQDPGQGLRLIYYSQIVNDFQKGDIAEGYSVSREKKESFPLTVTSAQKNPTAFYLCTSSSKNLLNQPQHFGDGTRLSIL.

The rearrangement links TRBV6-5 to TRBJ2-2, with D perhaps TRBD1 (6 bases). Trimming removed 1 base from V and 4 bases from J, with 16 bases in between. Germline assignment: CDR1 MNHEY and CDR2 SVGAGI. The CDR3 sequence is 17 residues long. The CDR3 nucleotides read TGTGCCAGCAGTTACTTAGGGCAGGGGATTACCACCGGGGAGCTGTTTTTT. Encoded protein: CASSYLGQGITTGELFF.

The genes are TRBV19 and TRBJ1-2; no firm D call. Germline-derived CDR1 and CDR2 are LNHDA and SQIVND (reference sequence). The CDR3 is 15 amino acids. V was shortened by 5 bases and J by 1 base, with 14 bases between the two germline ends. CDR3 in amino acids: CASSQRQDNNYGYTF. DNA for the CDR3: TGTGCCAGTAGTCAGAGGCAGGATAATAACTATGGCTACACCTTC.

The CDR3 spells CASSLAQGRNEAFF. CDR3 in DNA: TGTGCCAGCAGTTTAGCACAGGGGAGGAATGAAGCTTTCTTT. The chain joins TRBV12-3 or TRBV12-4 to TRBJ1-1; the match to TRBD1 covers 7 bases. The trim removed 0 bases at V and 7 bases at J, leaving 5 bases unmatched. The CDR3 length is 14 residues.